This T cell receptor beta chain was sequenced for a study of T cell responses to AZD1222 COVID-19 vaccine. This CDR3 spans 14 amino acids. Trimming left V 6 bases short and J 7 bases short, with 17 bases between. Germline values: CDR1 SGHTS, CDR2 YDEGEE. TCRdb's table, derived via immunoSEQ multiplex PCR, lists solely in-frame clones and lacks some. This table holds more than 100,000 clones, 88% found once. Turning to this clone: Its antigen is still unknown.

Study outcomes and limitations: Just 6 or 7 AZD1222 recipients were seropositive at baseline.

The origin of this receptor is an adult in good health. The rearrangement joins TRBV5-8 to TRBJ1-5; D is perhaps TRBD1 (5 bases). Sequenced material: peripheral blood, taken on day 0 of AZD1222 vaccination. The chain's CDR3 is CASKIEGFHQPQHF. The DNA of the CDR3 is TGTGCCAGCAAAATAGAGGGGTTCCACCAGCCCCAGCATTTT. Based on the CDR3 plus reference TRBV5-8 and TRBJ1-5, the full variable domain is EAGVTQSPTHLIKTRGQQATLRCSPISGHTSVYWYQQALGLGLQFLLWYDEGEERNRGNFPPRFSGRQFPNYSSELNVNALELEDSALYLCASKIEGFHQPQHFGDGTRLSIL.